The 21 T cell receptor beta chains reported below all come from one sample, sequenced in a study of T cell clonality in common variable immunodeficiency. Measured with immunoSEQ multiplex PCR; TCRdb has only the in-frame clones, and not every one. This sample's clone table lists about 15,000 clones. General observations from the study: Common variable immunodeficiency TCR beta sequences reportedly had fewer deletions and N-nucleotide insertions.

The antigens of these receptors remain unknown. The sequencing sample was made of peripheral blood mononuclear cells. The receptors shown here come from a human donor with common variable immunodeficiency.

On this clone itself: The read halts 3 residues ahead of the CDR3 end, with the missing end drawn from the germline J gene. The V and J genes are TRBV6-2 or TRBV6-3 and TRBJ2-7; 7 positions match TRBD2. V was clipped by 7 bases and J by 5 bases; unmatched bases: 11. The CDR3 extends over 14 amino acids. Germline V gives CDR1 MNHEY, CDR2 SVGEGT. The CDR3 bases that were read are TGTGCCAGCAACGGTCTCGGGGGGATCCACGAG. Its translation is CASNGLGGIHE. The CDR3 as a whole reads CASNGLGGIHEQYF.

About this clone: Read coverage stops 3 residues before the CDR3 terminus; the germline J gene supplies the remainder. The chain couples TRBV7-6 to TRBJ2-1, with 8 bases lining up with TRBD2. The length of the CDR3 is 16 residues. The ends lost 6 bases at V and 0 bases at J; junction bases unmatched: 7. The germline gives CDR1 SGHVS, CDR2 FNYEAQ. The CDR3 DNA, read in part, is TGTGCCAGCAGAGCAGCGGGGGAGAGCTCCTACAATGAG. Its protein is CASRAAGESSYNE. The full CDR3 protein is CASRAAGESSYNEQFF.

With respect to this clone: With the read ending 3 residues before the CDR3 end, the germline J gene is used to fill in that end. The chain employs TRBV6-1 and TRBJ1-4; D is unresolved. Germline CDR1 reads MNHNS; CDR2 reads SASEGT. This CDR3 comprises 12 residues. V was trimmed by 3 bases and J by 8 bases, leaving 7 bases between them. The CDR3 bases that were read are TGTGCCAGCAGTGACAGATACGAAAAA. Protein product: CASSDRYEK. The whole CDR3 is CASSDRYEKLFF.

This clone is identified as medium-sized from frequency. The read ends 3 residues early relative to the CDR3; the germline J gene fills the gap. The genes are TRBV30 and TRBJ2-7, with TRBD2 matching over 8 bases. Germline CDR1 GTSNPN, CDR2 SVGIG (reference sequence). J lost 3 bases, V lost 4 bases, and 8 bases had no gene match. The CDR3 runs to 14 residues. The CDR3 bases that were read are TGTGCCTGGATTGACGCTAGCGGGTACTACGAG. Translated: CAWIDASGYYE. The full CDR3 sequence reads CAWIDASGYYEQYF.

About this clone: The observed sequence ends 3 residues before the CDR3 terminus, with the missing tail filled in from the germline J gene. This chain links TRBV13 with TRBJ2-1; the D gene could be TRBD1 or TRBD2 (5 bases each). This CDR3 is built from 16 residues. Per germline, CDR1 PRHDT and CDR2 FYEKMQ (reference sequence). With 3 bases removed from V and 3 bases from J, the gap between germline ends came to 15 bases. The part of the CDR3 DNA that was read is TGTGCCAGCAGCTTTCCGGGCAGGGAGTACTACAATGAG. Translating gives CASSFPGREYYNE. The entire CDR3 sequence reads CASSFPGREYYNEQFF.

Concerning this clone itself: Coverage ceases 3 residues before the CDR3 finishes, and the germline J gene fills in the end. This chain connects TRBV11-2 to TRBJ1-1; perhaps TRBD1 as D (6 bases). The length of the CDR3 is 15 residues. V was clipped by 4 bases and J by 3 bases, with 15 bases between them. Per the germline V gene, CDR1 is SGHAT and CDR2 is FQNNGV. The part of the CDR3 DNA that was read is TGTGCCAGCAGCTCCCTCCTCCAGGGGCACACTGAA. Its protein is CASSSLLQGHTE. The whole CDR3 protein is CASSSLLQGHTEAFF.

Points on this clone: The sequence runs out 3 residues before the end of the CDR3; the remainder is reconstructed from the germline J gene. The rearrangement joins TRBV5-6 to TRBJ2-7; D uncertain. The CDR3 length is 14 residues. Germline CDR1 SGHDT, CDR2 YYEEEE. Trimming left V 3 bases short and J 3 bases short, with 13 bases between. The CDR3 region is CASSSMTKNYEQYF. CDR3 DNA (partial): TGTGCCAGCAGCTCCATGACAAAAAACTACGAG.

Concerning this clone: The DNA ends 3 residues before the CDR3 does, and the rest of the CDR3 is filled in from the germline J gene. The chain couples TRBV7-3 to TRBJ2-7; either TRBD1 or TRBD2 may fit D (5 bases each). Germline V gene lookup returns CDR1 SGHTA and CDR2 FQGTGA. This CDR3 is built from 13 residues. Trimming shortened V by 4 bases and J by 6 bases, and 13 bases separated the two germline ends. CDR3 residues: CASSSVRGGEQYF. The part of the CDR3 DNA that was read is TGTGCCAGCAGCTCAGTGAGGGGCGGCGAG. The entire variable domain, with the rest obtained from reference TRBV7-3 and TRBJ2-7, is as follows: GAGVSQTPSNKVTEKGKYVELRCDPISGHTALYWYRQSLGQGPEFLIYFQGTGAADDSGLPNDRFFAVRPEGSVSTLKIQRTERGDSAVYLCASSSVRGGEQYFGPGTRLTVT.

Frequency places this clone as medium-sized. The read ends 3 residues shy of where the CDR3 ends; the end is completed using the germline J gene. The genes are TRBV5-6 and TRBJ1-1, with D hard to call. Trimming removed 3 bases from V and 4 bases from J, with 7 bases in between. CDR1 SGHDT and CDR2 YYEEEE come from the germline V gene. This CDR3 comprises 12 residues. The CDR3 bases that were read are TGTGCCAGCAGCTCGCCCGGCACTGAA. Protein product: CASSSPGTE. The complete CDR3 reads CASSSPGTEAFF.

Notes on this clone: The read terminates 3 residues ahead of where the CDR3 ends, so the germline J gene completes it. The chain has TRBV20-1 and TRBJ1-1; D ambiguous. Germline loops: CDR1 DFQATT, CDR2 SNEGSKA (reference sequence). Trimming took off 3 bases at V and 7 bases at J, with 15 bases between the two ends. The CDR3 runs 13 residues. Incomplete CDR3 DNA: TGCAGTGCTAGTGAGTCAAACTTCTTTGAA. It translates to CSASESNFFE. The entire CDR3 protein is CSASESNFFEAFF.

As regards this clone: From the germline J gene comes the end of the CDR3, since the read stops 3 residues before it. The chain recombines TRBV11-2 with TRBJ2-5, with 9 bases lining up with TRBD1. V shed 3 bases and J 4 bases; nucleotides not matched to a gene: 6. Germline lookup yields CDR1 SGHAT and CDR2 FQNNGV. This CDR3 has 15 residues. The CDR3 bases that were read are TGTGCCAGCAGCTTCGACAGGGGGAGCAGAGAGACC. Its protein is CASSFDRGSRET. The entire CDR3 is CASSFDRGSRETQYF.

Concerning this clone: The read gets to within 3 residues of the CDR3 end, and the germline J gene fills in the rest. This chain connects TRBV2 to TRBJ1-3; 7 nucleotides line up with TRBD1. The CDR3 sequence is 14 residues long. Germline V CDR1 and CDR2: SNHLY, FYNNEI. V was pared by 2 bases and J by 9 bases, with 7 bases of the junction left unmatched. The DNA read from the CDR3 is TGTGCCAGCAGTGAAAAGGGCAGGGGGTTCACC. Encoded protein: CASSEKGRGFT. In full, the CDR3 is CASSEKGRGFTIYF.

Notes on this clone: The CDR3 extends 3 residues past the end of the read, so its final part is completed from the germline J gene. The chain couples TRBV18 to TRBJ1-5, with 7 positions matching TRBD1. The CDR3 length is 17 residues. Per germline, CDR1 KGHSH and CDR2 LQKENI. J was trimmed by 4 bases and V by 2 bases; bases with no gene match: 11. The CDR3 loop is CASSPGMGTARNQPQHF. The part of the CDR3 DNA that was read is TGTGCCAGCTCACCAGGAATGGGGACAGCCAGAAATCAGCCC.

The CDR3 DNA, read in part, is TGTGCCAGTAGTCCGCGGACAGGGCCCTCCAACGAA. It translates to CASSPRTGPSNE. The full CDR3 sequence reads CASSPRTGPSNEAFF. This chain uses TRBV19 with TRBJ1-1, with 8 bases aligning to TRBD1. Read coverage stops 3 residues before the CDR3 terminus; the germline J gene supplies the remainder. Per germline, CDR1 LNHDA and CDR2 SQIVND (reference sequence). The CDR3 loop spans 15 amino acids.

This clone registers medium-sized by frequency. The read terminates 3 residues before the CDR3 end, so the remaining end is supplied by the germline J gene. The chain employs TRBV30 and TRBJ2-1; TRBD2 matches at 10 bases. Germline CDR1 is GTSNPN and CDR2 is SVGIG (reference sequence). The junction had 10 bases not matched to a gene; V was cut back by 2 bases and J by 3 bases. This CDR3 spans 17 amino acids. CDR3 sequence: CAWSTYRTSGLYNEQFF. The CDR3 DNA, read in part, is TGTGCCTGGAGTACTTATCGGACTAGCGGCCTCTACAATGAG. The whole variable domain, remainder taken from reference TRBV30 and TRBJ2-1, is SQTIHQWPATLVQPVGSPLSLECTVEGTSNPNLYWYRQAAGRGLQLLFYSVGIGQISSEVPQNLSASRPQDRQFILSSKKLLLSDSGFYLCAWSTYRTSGLYNEQFFGPGTRLTVL.

On this clone itself: The CDR3 is cut off 3 residues early in the read; its end comes from the germline J gene. The gene calls are TRBV6-2 or TRBV6-3 and TRBJ2-5; 10 nucleotides match TRBD1. V lost 4 bases and J lost 5; bases outside the gene matches: 4. CDR3 length: 14 residues. Germline assignment: CDR1 MNHEY and CDR2 SVGEGT. The CDR3 here is CASSWTGGSETQYF. The DNA read from the CDR3 is TGTGCCAGCAGTTGGACAGGGGGTTCGGAGACC.

In regard to this clone: The CDR3 end lies 3 residues beyond the end of the read and is filled in from the germline J gene. The V gene is TRBV7-2, the J gene TRBJ1-1; D gene unclear. Germline V gene data show CDR1 as SGHTA and CDR2 as FQGNSA. This CDR3 is 15 amino acids long. Trimming removed 5 bases from V and 3 bases from J, with 16 bases in between. CDR3 residues: CASSNRGGVHTEAFF. Partial CDR3 DNA: TGTGCCAGCAGCAACCGAGGCGGAGTGCACACTGAA. Full variable domain (remainder filled in from reference TRBV7-2 and TRBJ1-1): GAGVSQSPSNKVTEKGKDVELRCDPISGHTALYWYRQSLGQGLEFLIYFQGNSAPDKSGLPSDRFSAERTGGSVSTLTIQRTQQEDSAVYLCASSNRGGVHTEAFFGQGTRLTVV.

Concerning this clone itself: The sequence runs out 3 residues before the end of the CDR3; the remainder is reconstructed from the germline J gene. This chain links TRBV14 with TRBJ2-1; weak D call: TRBD1 (6 bases). CDR1 is SGHDN, CDR2 FVKESK, per germline. V was cut by 2 bases and J by 7 bases, with 15 bases left in between. This CDR3 is built from 15 residues. The DNA read from the CDR3 is TGTGCCAGCAGCCAACCACAGGGAGCCTTGAATGAG. Its translation: CASSQPQGALNE. The CDR3 as a whole reads CASSQPQGALNEQFF. Full variable domain (rest looked up from reference TRBV14 and TRBJ2-1): EAGVTQFPSHSVIEKGQTVTLRCDPISGHDNLYWYRRVMGKEIKFLLHFVKESKQDESGMPNNRFLAERTGGTYSTLKVQPAELEDSGVYFCASSQPQGALNEQFFGPGTRLTVL.

About this clone: The missing CDR3 end, 3 residues past where the read stops, is filled in from the germline J gene. The chain links TRBV5-1 to TRBJ2-2; 9 bases are shared with TRBD2. The CDR3 covers 14 residues. V was pared by 6 bases and J by 4 bases, with 4 bases of the junction left unmatched. Per germline, CDR1 SGHRS and CDR2 YFSETQ. The CDR3 bases that were read are TGCGCCAGCAAACTAGCGGGCAGCACCGGGGAG. Translation: CASKLAGSTGE. The full CDR3 reads CASKLAGSTGELFF.

The CDR3 spells CASSGQGTTEQYF. The DNA read from the CDR3 is TGTGCCAGCAGTGGACAGGGTACGACCGAG. V is TRBV6-2 or TRBV6-3 and J is TRBJ2-7, with 8 bases that match TRBD1. The sequence runs out 3 residues before the end of the CDR3; the remainder is reconstructed from the germline J gene. The germline gives CDR1 MNHEY, CDR2 SVGEGT. The CDR3 has 13 residues. Trimming cost V 5 bases and J 6 bases; bases outside gene matches: 6.

Note on this clone: The read halts 3 residues ahead of the CDR3 end, with the missing end drawn from the germline J gene. The chain couples TRBV7-8 to TRBJ2-7; weak D call: TRBD1 (6 bases). Germline CDR1 reads SGHVS; CDR2 reads FQNEAQ. CDR3 length: 12 amino acids. The ends were cut back, 5 bases at V and 3 bases at J, with 8 bases in the middle. The sequenced CDR3 bases are TGTGCCAGCAGCCTACAGGGCTACGAG. Residues: CASSLQGYE. The whole CDR3 is CASSLQGYEQYF.